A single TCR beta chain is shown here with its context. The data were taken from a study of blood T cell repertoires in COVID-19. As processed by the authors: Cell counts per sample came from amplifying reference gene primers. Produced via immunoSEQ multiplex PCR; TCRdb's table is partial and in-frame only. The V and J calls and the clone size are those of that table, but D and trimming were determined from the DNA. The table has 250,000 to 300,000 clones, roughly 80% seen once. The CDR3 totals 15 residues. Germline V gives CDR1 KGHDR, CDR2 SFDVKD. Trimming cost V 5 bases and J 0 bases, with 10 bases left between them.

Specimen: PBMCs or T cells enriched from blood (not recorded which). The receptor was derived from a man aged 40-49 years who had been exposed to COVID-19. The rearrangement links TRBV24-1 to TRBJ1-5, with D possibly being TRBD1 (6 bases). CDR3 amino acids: CATSAGQNSNQPQHF. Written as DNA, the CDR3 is TGTGCCACCAGTGCCGGACAGAATAGCAATCAGCCCCAGCATTTT.